The sequence of this TCR beta chain was determined in a study of CD8 T cells in ankylosing spondylitis. V lost 6 bases and J lost 3; bases outside the gene matches: 5. This CDR3 has 13 residues. Germline values: CDR1 SQVTM, CDR2 ANQGSEA. Making the TCR beta libraries involved quantitative 5'-RACE with molecular barcodes. MiXCR was run by TCRdb on the 5' RACE reads, yielding one entry per CDR3 protein. Found here are roughly 17,000 distinct CDR3 sequences, 7.5% to 9.5% of them singletons; the top ten hold 30% to 45%. This clonotype appeared a few times. The chain recombines TRBV29-1 with TRBJ2-1; 7 bases line up with TRBD2. Sequences were obtained from blood. This clonotype was obtained from a male donor with ankylosing spondylitis or in good health (not recorded which). CDR3 bases: TGCAGCGTCGGTGGGGGGGGCTACAATGAGCAGTTCTTC. Residues: CSVGGGGYNEQFF.